The rows below give T cell receptor beta chains drawn from one sample of a study of cytomegalovirus exposure and HLA in healthy donors. Libraries were prepared by immunoSEQ multiplex PCR; TCRdb keeps only in-frame clonotypes and omits some of them. The data contain about 100,000 clones, approximately 70% of them seen just once; the ten biggest clones take up 3.8%. Sequencing was performed on PBMCs. The receptors stem from a man aged 25 to 40 in good health and CMV-seropositive. The CDR3 runs from the conserved cysteine through the conserved F or W. D genes are given only for firm matches. Expanded clones get a size class; other rows say once, few or many, or leave the size out.

d_call clone_size j_call v_call cdr3_aa cdr3_nt
TRBD2 NA TRBJ2-3 TRBV5-1 CASRFRLAGDTDTQYF TGCGCCAGCAGATTCCGACTAGCGGGAGACACAGATACGCAGTATTTT
NA few TRBJ1-6 TRBV18 CASSPSETVYNSPLHF TGTGCCAGCTCACCAAGCGAGACAGTCTATAATTCACCCCTCCACTTT
TRBD2 NA TRBJ2-1 TRBV11-3 CASSDWTSGGSSYNEQFF TGTGCCAGCAGCGATTGGACTAGCGGGGGGAGCTCCTACAATGAGCAGTTCTTC
NA few TRBJ2-7 TRBV5-1 CASSQNTEQYF TGCGCCAGCTCTCAGAATACAGAGCAGTACTTC
TRBD1 NA TRBJ2-7 TRBV27 CASSWGQGGEQYF TGTGCCAGCAGTTGGGGACAGGGAGGCGAGCAGTACTTC
NA NA TRBJ2-1 TRBV11-1 CASSLATGSYNEQFF TGTGCCAGCAGCTTAGCGACAGGCTCCTACAATGAGCAGTTCTTC
NA NA TRBJ1-2 TRBV7-2 CASRLQGEGTYGYTF TGTGCCAGCAGACTACAGGGTGAGGGCACCTATGGCTACACCTTC
NA once TRBJ2-5 TRBV7-6 CASSLGTPQETQYF TGTGCCAGCAGCTTAGGGACTCCCCAAGAGACCCAGTACTTC
NA NA TRBJ2-7 TRBV6-1 CASSEVGRVNYEQYF TGTGCCAGCAGTGAAGTAGGCAGGGTTAACTACGAGCAGTACTTC
NA NA TRBJ2-1 TRBV7-9 CASSQGSLAEQFF TGTGCCAGCAGCCAGGGGTCCTTAGCAGAGCAGTTCTTC
NA NA TRBJ1-5 TRBV20-1 CSAREKTSQHF TGCAGTGCTAGAGAGAAGACTTCCCAGCATTTT
NA NA TRBJ1-2 TRBV7-2 CASSLDLGRLDGYTF TGTGCCAGCAGCTTAGATTTGGGGCGATTAGATGGCTACACCTTC
NA NA TRBJ2-2 TRBV4-1 CASSPALSTGTGELFF TGCGCCAGCAGCCCAGCCCTCTCGACGGGGACCGGGGAGCTGTTTTTT
NA NA TRBJ2-1 TRBV11-3 CASSLTRRHLQSYNEQFF TGTGCCAGCAGCTTGACCCGACGACATCTCCAATCCTACAATGAGCAGTTCTTC
TRBD1 NA TRBJ1-2 TRBV6-5 CASSYSRQGGYYGYTF TGTGCCAGCAGTTACTCGAGACAGGGCGGGTACTATGGCTACACCTTC
NA few TRBJ1-1 TRBV6-5 CASTPPGFSAEAFF TGTGCCAGCACCCCTCCCGGTTTTTCGGCTGAAGCTTTCTTT
NA NA TRBJ1-2 TRBV6-1 CASRPANRGNYGYTF TGTGCCAGCAGACCGGCAAATAGGGGAAACTATGGCTACACCTTC
TRBD2 NA TRBJ2-1 TRBV27 CASSLKRGLNNEQFF TGTGCCAGCAGTTTAAAGCGGGGGTTGAACAATGAGCAGTTCTTC
NA NA TRBJ2-7 TRBV4-2 CASSQRLTYEQYF TGTGCCAGCAGCCAGAGACTAACCTACGAGCAGTACTTC
NA NA TRBJ2-2 TRBV9 CASSAEGFSGELFF TGTGCCAGCAGCGCTGAGGGTTTTTCCGGGGAGCTGTTTTTT
NA NA TRBJ1-1 TRBV30 CAWSVQVGGRAFF TGTGCCTGGAGTGTACAGGTCGGGGGGAGAGCTTTCTTT
TRBD2 NA TRBJ2-7 TRBV6-1 CASSKLAGSTEQYF TGTGCCAGCAGTAAACTAGCGGGCTCCACCGAGCAGTACTTC
NA few TRBJ2-3 TRBV6-4 CASSPLGRGTDTQYF TGTGCCAGCTCACCCTTGGGGCGCGGCACAGATACGCAGTATTTT
NA few TRBJ2-5 TRBV5-1 CASSPGDFQETQYF TGCGCCAGCAGCCCGGGGGACTTCCAAGAGACCCAGTACTTC
TRBD1 NA TRBJ1-2 TRBV29-1 CSGGTGSNYGYTF TGCAGCGGGGGGACAGGGAGCAACTATGGCTACACCTTC